Included here is one TCR beta chain sequence, with context. The data were produced by immunoSEQ multiplex PCR, yet TCRdb's version contains in-frame clones alone and is incomplete. The sample lists under 300,000 clones, about four fifths occurring once. The data belong to a study of blood T cell repertoires in COVID-19. Sequenced input: peripheral blood. The clonotype originates from a man between 25 and 39 years old who had recovered from COVID-19.

CDR3 in amino acids: CASSQSTTDTQYF. The CDR3 DNA is TGTGCCAGCAGCCAGTCTACCACAGATACGCAGTATTTT. The J gene is TRBJ2-3, the V gene TRBV3-1 (or the pseudogene TRBV3-2); D is unresolved. From germline, CDR1 is LGHDT and CDR2 YNNKEL (reference sequence). V dropped 3 bases and J dropped 2 bases, with 6 bases sitting between them. The CDR3 spans 13 residues.